Described below is a single T cell receptor (beta chain) sequence and its context. The antigen is unknown. These data belong to a study of radiotherapy plus CTLA-4 blockade in lung cancer. Study outcomes and limitations: Reports state that early shifts in blood T cell clones, with interferon-beta, best predicted response.

The table came from immunoSEQ multiplex PCR; TCRdb's copy has only in-frame clones and leaves some out. The sample has 30,000 to 45,000 clones, 70% to 75% seen once; the top ten hold 8.9%. Germline-derived CDR1 and CDR2 are KGHSH and LQKENI. The CDR3 sequence is 15 residues long. Trimming removed 3 bases at V and 2 bases at J, with 13 bases between. This TCR was recovered from a human donor with non-small cell lung cancer who had stable disease on radiotherapy plus ipilimumab. Material: peripheral blood, obtained from a patient treated with radiotherapy plus ipilimumab. The chain has TRBV18 and TRBJ1-2, with TRBD1 as a possible D gene (6 bases). Here the CDR3 DNA reads TGTGCCAGCTCACCGGGGGCGGGACCGAACTATGGCTACACCTTC. Residues: CASSPGAGPNYGYTF.